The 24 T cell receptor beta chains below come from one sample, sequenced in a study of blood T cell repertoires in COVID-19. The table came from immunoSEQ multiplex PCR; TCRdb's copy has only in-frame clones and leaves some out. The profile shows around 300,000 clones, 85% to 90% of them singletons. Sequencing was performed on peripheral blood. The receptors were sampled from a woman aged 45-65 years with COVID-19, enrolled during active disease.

In DNA form, the CDR3 reads TGTGCCAGCAGCTTGGACGGAGGCGACTACGAGCAGTACTTC. This encodes CASSLDGGDYEQYF. This sequence joins TRBV11-2 and TRBJ2-7, with D possibly being TRBD2 (5 bases). CDR1 SGHAT and CDR2 FQNNGV come from the germline V gene. With 3 bases removed from V and 3 bases from J, the gap between germline ends came to 12 bases. CDR3 length: 14 residues. Complete variable domain (other parts from reference TRBV11-2 and TRBJ2-7): EAGVAQSPRYKIIEKRQSVAFWCNPISGHATLYWYQQILGQGPKLLIQFQNNGVVDDSQLPKDRFSAERLKGVDSTLKIQPAKLEDSAVYLCASSLDGGDYEQYFGPGTRLTVT.

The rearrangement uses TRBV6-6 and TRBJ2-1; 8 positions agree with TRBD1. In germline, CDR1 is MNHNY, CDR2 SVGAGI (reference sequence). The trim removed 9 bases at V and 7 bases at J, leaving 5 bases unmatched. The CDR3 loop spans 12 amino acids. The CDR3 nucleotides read TGTGCCAGTACAGGGGGTCGGAATGAGCAGTTCTTC. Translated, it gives CASTGGRNEQFF.

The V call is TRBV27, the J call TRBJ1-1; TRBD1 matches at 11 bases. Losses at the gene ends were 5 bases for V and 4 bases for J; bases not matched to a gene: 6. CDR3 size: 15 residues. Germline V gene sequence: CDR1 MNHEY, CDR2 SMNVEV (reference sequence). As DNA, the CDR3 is TGTGCCAGCAGTCTGGACAGGGGGCCTGTCACTGAAGCTTTCTTT. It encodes CASSLDRGPVTEAFF.

The CDR3 DNA is TGCGCCAGCAGCCCGGGACATTATTTCTCTGATACGCAGTATTTT. Translated: CASSPGHYFSDTQYF. The chain recombines TRBV5-1 with TRBJ2-3, with a tentative D call TRBD1 (6 bases). The germline V gene has CDR1 SGHRS and CDR2 YFSETQ. The CDR3 runs to 15 residues. Trimming took 4 bases from V and 6 from J, leaving 18 bases between them. The full variable domain, with the rest looked up from reference TRBV5-1 and TRBJ2-3, is KAGVTQTPRYLIKTRGQQVTLSCSPISGHRSVSWYQQTPGQGLQFLFEYFSETQRNKGNFPGRFSGRQFSNSRSEMNVSTLELGDSALYLCASSPGHYFSDTQYFGPGTRLTVL.

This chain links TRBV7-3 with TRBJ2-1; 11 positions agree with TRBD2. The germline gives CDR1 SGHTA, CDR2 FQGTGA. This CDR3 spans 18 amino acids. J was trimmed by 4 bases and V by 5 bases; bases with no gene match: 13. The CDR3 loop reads CASSLSSLTSGAYNEQFF. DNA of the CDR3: TGTGCCAGCAGCCTATCCTCCTTGACTAGCGGGGCTTACAATGAGCAGTTCTTC.

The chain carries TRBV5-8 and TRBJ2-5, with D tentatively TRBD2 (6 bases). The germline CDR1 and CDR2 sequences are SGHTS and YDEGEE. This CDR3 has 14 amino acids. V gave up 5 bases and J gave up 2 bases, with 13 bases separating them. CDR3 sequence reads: CASRWRAGQETQYF. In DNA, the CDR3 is TGTGCCAGCAGGTGGAGGGCGGGGCAAGAGACCCAGTACTTC.

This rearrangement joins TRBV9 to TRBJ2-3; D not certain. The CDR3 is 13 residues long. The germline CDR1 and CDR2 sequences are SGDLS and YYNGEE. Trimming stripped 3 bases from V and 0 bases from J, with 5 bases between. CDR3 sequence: CASSGESTDTQYF. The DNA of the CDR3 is TGTGCCAGCAGCGGTGAGAGCACAGATACGCAGTATTTT.

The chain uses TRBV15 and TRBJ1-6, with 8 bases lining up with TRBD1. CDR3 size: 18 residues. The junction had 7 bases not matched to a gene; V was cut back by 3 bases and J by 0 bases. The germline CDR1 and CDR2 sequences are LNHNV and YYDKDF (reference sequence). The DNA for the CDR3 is TGTGCCACCAGCAGCACCGGGGACAGGAGCTCCTATAATTCACCCCTCCACTTT. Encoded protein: CATSSTGDRSSYNSPLHF.

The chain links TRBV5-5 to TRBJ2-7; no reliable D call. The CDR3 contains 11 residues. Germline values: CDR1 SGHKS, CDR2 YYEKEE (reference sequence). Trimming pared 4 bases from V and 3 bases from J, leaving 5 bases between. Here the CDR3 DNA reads TGTGCCAGCAGCCCTCTCTACGAGCAGTACTTC. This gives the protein CASSPLYEQYF.

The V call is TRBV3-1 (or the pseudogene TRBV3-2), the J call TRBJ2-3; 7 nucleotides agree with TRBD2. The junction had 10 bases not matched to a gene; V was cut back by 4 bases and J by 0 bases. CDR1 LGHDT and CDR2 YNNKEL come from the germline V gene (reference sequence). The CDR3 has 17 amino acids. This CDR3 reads CASSRIQTSSSTDTQYF. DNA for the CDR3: TGTGCCAGCAGCCGCATCCAGACTAGCTCTAGCACAGATACGCAGTATTTT.

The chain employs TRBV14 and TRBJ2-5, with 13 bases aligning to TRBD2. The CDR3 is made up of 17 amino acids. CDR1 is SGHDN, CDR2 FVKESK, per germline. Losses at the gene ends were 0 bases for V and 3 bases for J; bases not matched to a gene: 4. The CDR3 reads CASSQDLGLAGEETQYF. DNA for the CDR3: TGTGCCAGCAGCCAAGATTTAGGACTAGCGGGAGAAGAGACCCAGTACTTC.

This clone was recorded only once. The CDR3 reads CASSLRVEWEQFF. The CDR3 DNA sequence: TGCGCCAGCAGCTTGAGAGTTGAGTGGGAGCAGTTCTTC. The chain employs TRBV5-1 and TRBJ2-1, with D unresolved. CDR1 SGHRS and CDR2 YFSETQ come from the germline V gene. This CDR3 has 13 amino acids. Trimming shortened V by 1 base and J by 10 bases, and 12 bases separated the two germline ends.

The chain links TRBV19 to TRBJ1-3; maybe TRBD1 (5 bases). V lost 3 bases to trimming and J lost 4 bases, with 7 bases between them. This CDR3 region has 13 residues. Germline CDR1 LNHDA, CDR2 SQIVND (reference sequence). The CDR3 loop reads CASSIGGGNTIYF. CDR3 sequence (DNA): TGTGCCAGTAGTATCGGGGGGGGAAACACCATATATTTT.

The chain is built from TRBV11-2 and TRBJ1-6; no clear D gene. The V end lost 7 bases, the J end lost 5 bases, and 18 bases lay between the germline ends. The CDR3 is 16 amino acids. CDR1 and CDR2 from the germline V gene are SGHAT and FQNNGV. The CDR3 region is CASTEVGFSNNSPLHF. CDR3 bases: TGTGCCAGCACCGAAGTCGGGTTTTCGAATAATTCACCCCTCCACTTT.

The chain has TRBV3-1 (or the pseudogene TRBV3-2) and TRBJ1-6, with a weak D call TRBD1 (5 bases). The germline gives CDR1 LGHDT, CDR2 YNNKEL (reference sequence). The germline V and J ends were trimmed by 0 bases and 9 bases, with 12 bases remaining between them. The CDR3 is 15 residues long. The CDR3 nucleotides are TGTGCCAGCAGCCAAGATCTTACGGGGGGTTCACCCCTCCACTTT. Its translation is CASSQDLTGGSPLHF.

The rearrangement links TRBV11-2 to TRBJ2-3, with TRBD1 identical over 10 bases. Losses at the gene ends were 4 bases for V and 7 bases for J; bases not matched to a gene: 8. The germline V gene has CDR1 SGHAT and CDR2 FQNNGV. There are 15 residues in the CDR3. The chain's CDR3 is CASSSGTGAGNTQYF. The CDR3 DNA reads TGTGCCAGCAGCTCGGGGACAGGGGCTGGGAATACGCAGTATTTT.

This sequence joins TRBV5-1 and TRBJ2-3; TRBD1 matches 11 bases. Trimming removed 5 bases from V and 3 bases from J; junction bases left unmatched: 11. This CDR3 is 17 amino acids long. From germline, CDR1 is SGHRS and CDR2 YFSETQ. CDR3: CASRHQRGDRGTDTQYF. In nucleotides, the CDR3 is TGCGCCAGCAGGCATCAACGTGGGGACAGGGGGACAGATACGCAGTATTTT.

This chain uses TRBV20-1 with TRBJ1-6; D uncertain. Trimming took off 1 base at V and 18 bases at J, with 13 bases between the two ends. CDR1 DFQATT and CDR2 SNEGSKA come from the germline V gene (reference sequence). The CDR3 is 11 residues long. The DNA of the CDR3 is TGCAGTGCTAGAGTCGGGGTTGTTCCCCACTTT. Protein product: CSARVGVVPHF.

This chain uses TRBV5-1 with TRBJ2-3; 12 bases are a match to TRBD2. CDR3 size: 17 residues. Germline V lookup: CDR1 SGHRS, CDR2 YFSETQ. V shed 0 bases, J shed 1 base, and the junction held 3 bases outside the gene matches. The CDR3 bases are TGCGCCAGCAGCTTGGCCCTAGCGGGAGGGCGCACAGATACGCAGTATTTT. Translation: CASSLALAGGRTDTQYF.

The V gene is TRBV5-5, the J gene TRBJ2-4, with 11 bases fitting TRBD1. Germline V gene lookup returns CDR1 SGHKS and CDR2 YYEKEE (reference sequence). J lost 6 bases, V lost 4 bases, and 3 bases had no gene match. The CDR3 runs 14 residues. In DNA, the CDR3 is TGTGCCAGCAGCGCGGGACAGGGGGGAAACATTCAGTACTTC. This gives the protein CASSAGQGGNIQYF.

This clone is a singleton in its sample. The CDR3 spells CASSTRQGTGGNTIYF. CDR3 nucleotide sequence: TGTGCCAGCAGCACCCGACAGGGAACGGGTGGAAACACCATATATTTT. The V and J genes are TRBV14 and TRBJ1-3, with TRBD1 identical over 7 bases. The CDR3 length is 16 residues. CDR1 and CDR2 from the germline V gene are SGHDN and FVKESK. The V gene end was trimmed by 5 bases and the J gene end by 3 bases; junction bases not matched to a gene: 10.

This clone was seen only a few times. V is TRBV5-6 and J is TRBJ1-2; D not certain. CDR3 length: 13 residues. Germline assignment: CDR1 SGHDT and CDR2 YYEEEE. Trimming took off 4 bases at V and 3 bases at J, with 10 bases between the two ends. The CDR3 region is CASSLGRHYGYTF. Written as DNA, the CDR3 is TGTGCCAGCAGCCTGGGCAGGCACTATGGCTACACCTTC.

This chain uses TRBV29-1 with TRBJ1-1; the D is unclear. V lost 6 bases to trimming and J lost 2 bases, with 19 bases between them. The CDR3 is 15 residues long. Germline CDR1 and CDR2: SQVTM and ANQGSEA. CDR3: CSVASGSRINTEAFF. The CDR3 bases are TGCAGCGTAGCCTCCGGGTCAAGGATTAACACTGAAGCTTTCTTT.

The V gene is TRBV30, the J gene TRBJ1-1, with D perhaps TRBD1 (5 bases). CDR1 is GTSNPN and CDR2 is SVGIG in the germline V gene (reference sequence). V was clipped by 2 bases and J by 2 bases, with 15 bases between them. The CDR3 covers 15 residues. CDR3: CAWSRDSLLNTEAFF. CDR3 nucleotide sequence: TGTGCCTGGAGTAGGGACTCTCTTTTAAACACTGAAGCTTTCTTT.